What follows is one T cell receptor beta chain and its context. Its specificity is unknown. This entry belongs to a study of blood T cells in healthy people across ages. Study-level findings and limits: Unsorted PBMCs ruled out conclusive naive versus antigen-experienced comparison.

The germline V gene encodes CDR1 WSHSY and CDR2 SAAADI. The CDR3 is 14 residues long. V was shortened by 8 bases and J by 0 bases, with 14 bases between the two germline ends. Through a sample-barcoded 5' primer and a J-beta primer mix, a second PCR was run for roughly 6 to 11 cycles. Each CDR3 protein is one row after TCRdb ran MiXCR on the 5' RACE reads. The sample yields 890,000 or so distinct CDR3 sequences, about 62% seen once. Sequenced material: blood. This receptor was identified in a man aged 25 to 40 in good health. The rearrangement joins TRBV10-2 to TRBJ2-7; no clear D. The CDR3 spells CASGNGPSSYEQYF. The DNA for the CDR3 is TGCGCCAGCGGCAATGGGCCTAGCTCCTACGAGCAGTACTTC.